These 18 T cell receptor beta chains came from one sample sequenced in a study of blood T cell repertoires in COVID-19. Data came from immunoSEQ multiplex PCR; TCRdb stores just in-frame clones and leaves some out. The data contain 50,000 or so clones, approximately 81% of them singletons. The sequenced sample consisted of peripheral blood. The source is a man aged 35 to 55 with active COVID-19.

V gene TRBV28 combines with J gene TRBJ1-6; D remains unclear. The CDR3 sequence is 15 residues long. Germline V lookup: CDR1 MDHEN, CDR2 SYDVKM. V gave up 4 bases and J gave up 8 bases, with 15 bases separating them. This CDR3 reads CASSWRTRRYSPLHF. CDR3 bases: TGTGCCAGCAGTTGGCGGACTCGGCGGTATTCACCCCTCCACTTT.

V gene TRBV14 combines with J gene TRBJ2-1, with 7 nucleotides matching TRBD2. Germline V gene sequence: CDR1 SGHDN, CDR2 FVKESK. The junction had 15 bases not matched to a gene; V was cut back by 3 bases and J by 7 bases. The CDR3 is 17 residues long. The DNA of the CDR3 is TGTGCCAGCAGCCAGTCTAGCGGCTTTAGAACGTCGAATGAGCAGTTCTTC. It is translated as CASSQSSGFRTSNEQFF.

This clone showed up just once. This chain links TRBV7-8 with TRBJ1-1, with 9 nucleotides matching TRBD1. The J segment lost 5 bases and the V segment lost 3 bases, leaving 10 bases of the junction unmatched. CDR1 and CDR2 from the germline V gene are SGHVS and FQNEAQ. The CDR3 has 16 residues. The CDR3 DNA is TGTGCCAGCAGCTTTGAACAGGGGGCATCGGGTACTGAAGCTTTCTTT. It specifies CASSFEQGASGTEAFF.

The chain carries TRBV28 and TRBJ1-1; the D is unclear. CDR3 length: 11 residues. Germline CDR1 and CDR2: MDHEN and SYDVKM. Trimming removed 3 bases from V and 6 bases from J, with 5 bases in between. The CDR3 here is CASSFTSEAFF. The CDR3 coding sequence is TGTGCCAGCAGTTTTACTTCTGAAGCTTTCTTT.

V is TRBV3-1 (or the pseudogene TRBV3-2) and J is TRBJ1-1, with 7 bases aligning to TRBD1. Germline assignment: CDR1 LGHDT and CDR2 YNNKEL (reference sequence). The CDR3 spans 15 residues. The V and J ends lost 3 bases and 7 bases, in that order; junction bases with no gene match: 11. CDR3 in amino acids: CASSQGDSRTFEAFF. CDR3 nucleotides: TGTGCCAGCAGCCAGGGGGACAGCCGCACCTTTGAAGCTTTCTTT.

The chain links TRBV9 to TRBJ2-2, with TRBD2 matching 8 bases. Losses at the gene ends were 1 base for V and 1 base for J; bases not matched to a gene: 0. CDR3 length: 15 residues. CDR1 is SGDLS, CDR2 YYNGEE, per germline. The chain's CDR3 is CASSVLAGNTGELFF. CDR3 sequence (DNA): TGTGCCAGCAGCGTACTAGCGGGGAACACCGGGGAGCTGTTTTTT.

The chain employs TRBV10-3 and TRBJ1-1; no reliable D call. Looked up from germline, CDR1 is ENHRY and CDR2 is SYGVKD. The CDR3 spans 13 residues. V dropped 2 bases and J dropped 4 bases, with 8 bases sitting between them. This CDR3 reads CAISEVAGTEAFF. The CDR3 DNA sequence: TGTGCCATCAGTGAGGTAGCGGGCACTGAAGCTTTCTTT.

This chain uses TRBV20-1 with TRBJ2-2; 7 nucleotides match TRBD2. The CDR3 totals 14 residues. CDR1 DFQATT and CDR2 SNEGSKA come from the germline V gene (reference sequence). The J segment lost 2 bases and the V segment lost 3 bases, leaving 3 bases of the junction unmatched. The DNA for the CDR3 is TGCAGTGCTAGTAGCGGGCTTAACACCGGGGAGCTGTTTTTT. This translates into CSASSGLNTGELFF.

This CDR3 is CASSFAPPDRGETEAFF. The CDR3 DNA reads as TGTGCCAGCAGTTTTGCCCCTCCAGACAGGGGAGAAACTGAAGCTTTCTTT. The chain links TRBV27 to TRBJ1-1; 8 bases fit TRBD1. Unmatched junction bases numbered 14, after V lost 3 bases and J lost 5 bases. Germline V CDR1 and CDR2: MNHEY, SMNVEV (reference sequence). CDR3 length: 17 residues.

The CDR3 bases are TGTGCCATCAGTGACCAACCGGGACAGGGGTCCTACGAGCAGTACTTC. Translation gives CAISDQPGQGSYEQYF. The rearrangement joins TRBV10-3 to TRBJ2-7; 10 nucleotides line up with TRBD1. V lost 3 bases, J lost 1 base, and 6 bases stayed unmatched. The CDR3 covers 16 residues. Germline V gene data show CDR1 as ENHRY and CDR2 as SYGVKD.

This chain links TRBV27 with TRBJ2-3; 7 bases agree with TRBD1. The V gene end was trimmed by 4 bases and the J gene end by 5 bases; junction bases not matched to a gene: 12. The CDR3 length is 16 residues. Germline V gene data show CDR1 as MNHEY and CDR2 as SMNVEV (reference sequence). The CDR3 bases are TGTGCCAGCAGTTCGTTCCCAGAGGGGGCAGAAGATACGCAGTATTTT. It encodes CASSSFPEGAEDTQYF.

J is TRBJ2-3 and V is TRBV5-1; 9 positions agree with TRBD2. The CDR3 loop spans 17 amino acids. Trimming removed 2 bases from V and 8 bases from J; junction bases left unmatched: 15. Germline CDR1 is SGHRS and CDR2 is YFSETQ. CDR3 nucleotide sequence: TGCGCCAGCAGCTTTAGCGGGAGCGCCGACTTTTTTCGTACGCAGTATTTT. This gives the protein CASSFSGSADFFRTQYF.

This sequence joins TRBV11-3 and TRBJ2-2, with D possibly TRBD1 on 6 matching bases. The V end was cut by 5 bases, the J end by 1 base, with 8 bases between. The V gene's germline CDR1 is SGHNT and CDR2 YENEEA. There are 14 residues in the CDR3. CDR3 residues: CASSPGQNTGELFF. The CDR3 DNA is TGTGCCAGCAGCCCGGGACAGAACACCGGGGAGCTGTTTTTT.

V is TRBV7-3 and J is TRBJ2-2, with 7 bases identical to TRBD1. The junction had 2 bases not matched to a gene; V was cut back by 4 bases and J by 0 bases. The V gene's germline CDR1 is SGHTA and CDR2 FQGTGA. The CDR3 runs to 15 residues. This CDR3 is CASSWDSSNTGELFF. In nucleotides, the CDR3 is TGTGCCAGCAGCTGGGACAGTTCGAACACCGGGGAGCTGTTTTTT.

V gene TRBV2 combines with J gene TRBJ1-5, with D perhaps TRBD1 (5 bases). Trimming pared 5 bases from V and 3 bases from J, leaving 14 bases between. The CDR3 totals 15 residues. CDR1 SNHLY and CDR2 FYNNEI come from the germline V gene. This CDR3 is CASSYGGGFNQPQHF. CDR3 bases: TGTGCCAGCAGTTATGGCGGGGGTTTCAATCAGCCCCAGCATTTT.

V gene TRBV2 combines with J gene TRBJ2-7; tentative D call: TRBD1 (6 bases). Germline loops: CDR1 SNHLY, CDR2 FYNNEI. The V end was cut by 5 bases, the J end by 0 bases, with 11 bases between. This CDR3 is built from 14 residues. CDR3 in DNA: TGTGCCAGCAGTCTACGGGACATCTCCTACGAGCAGTACTTC. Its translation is CASSLRDISYEQYF.

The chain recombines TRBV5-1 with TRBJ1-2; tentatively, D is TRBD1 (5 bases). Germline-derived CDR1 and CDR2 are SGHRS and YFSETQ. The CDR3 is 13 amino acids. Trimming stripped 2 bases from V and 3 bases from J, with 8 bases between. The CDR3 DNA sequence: TGCGCCAGCAGCTTATCGACAGACTATGGCTACACCTTC. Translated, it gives CASSLSTDYGYTF.

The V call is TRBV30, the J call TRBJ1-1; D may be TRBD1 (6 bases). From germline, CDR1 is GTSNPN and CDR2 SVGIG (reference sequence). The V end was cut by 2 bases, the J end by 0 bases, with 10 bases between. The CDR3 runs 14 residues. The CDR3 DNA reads TGTGCCTGGAGTCCAGGGGTCTTGAACACTGAAGCTTTCTTT. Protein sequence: CAWSPGVLNTEAFF.